A single sample gave rise to the 10 T cell receptor beta chains below, sequenced in a study of T cell changes during pregnancy in multiple sclerosis (dated by TCRdb to between 2017 and 2020). Libraries were constructed by the immunoSEQ multiplex PCR assay. Held by TCRdb, this immuneACCESS table contains in-frame sequences only and omits some clones. Under half of the omission traces to an unresolved V gene where checked; the cause of the rest is unknown. In this sample the table shows tens of thousands of clones, 85% to 95% of which occur a single time. Under 0.85% of the sample goes to the ten largest clones. Sample: CD4+ T cells from peripheral blood mononuclear cells, taken in the third trimester of pregnancy. The receptors were sampled from a female donor with multiple sclerosis, enrolled in a pregnancy study.

V is TRBV6-5 and J is TRBJ2-7, with 11 bases that match TRBD2. Trimming at V came to 11 bases and at J to 2 bases, leaving 8 bases not matched to a gene. Germline CDR1 MNHEY, CDR2 SVGAGI. The CDR3 has 14 residues. CDR3 in amino acids: CAVTSTSGTYEQYF. The CDR3, as DNA: TGTGCCGTAACCTCGACTAGCGGGACCTACGAGCAGTACTTC.

This rearrangement joins TRBV7-2 to TRBJ1-1; weak D call: TRBD1 (5 bases). The CDR3 totals 14 residues. Germline lookup yields CDR1 SGHTA and CDR2 FQGNSA. The V end lost 2 bases, the J end lost 2 bases, and 9 bases lay between the germline ends. CDR3 DNA sequence: TGTGCCAGCAGCTTATCGACAGCTAACACTGAAGCTTTCTTT. Its protein product is CASSLSTANTEAFF.

This chain's CDR3 is CSVVGGSYEQYF. CDR3 coding DNA: TGCAGCGTTGTAGGAGGGTCGTACGAGCAGTACTTC. The chain recombines TRBV29-1 with TRBJ2-7; maybe TRBD2 (6 bases). Trimming removed 4 bases at V and 4 bases at J, with 11 bases between. This CDR3 spans 12 amino acids. Germline V gene data show CDR1 as SQVTM and CDR2 as ANQGSEA.

This clone has only one observation. The chain has TRBV20-1 and TRBJ1-1; D is unresolved. Per germline, CDR1 DFQATT and CDR2 SNEGSKA (reference sequence). The length of the CDR3 is 11 residues. V was clipped by 0 bases and J by 10 bases, with 9 bases between them. CDR3: CSARENGGAFF. As DNA, the CDR3 is TGCAGTGCTAGAGAAAACGGCGGAGCTTTCTTT.

The rearrangement uses TRBV7-9 and TRBJ1-1; D ambiguous. The CDR3 length is 14 residues. CDR1 and CDR2 (germline): SEHNR, FQNEAQ (reference sequence). Deletions cut 0 bases from V and 5 bases from J, with 10 bases between. CDR3 loop: CASSLAGRGTEAFF. CDR3 in DNA: TGTGCCAGCAGCTTAGCGGGGAGAGGAACTGAAGCTTTCTTT.

V is TRBV29-1 and J is TRBJ2-7; no reliable D call. V lost 6 bases, J lost 0 bases, and 12 bases lay in between. This CDR3 contains 13 residues. Germline CDR1 SQVTM, CDR2 ANQGSEA. The CDR3 DNA reads as TGCAGCGTGTCCCACCTGGCCTCCTACGAGCAGTACTTC. Protein product: CSVSHLASYEQYF.

Here the CDR3 DNA reads TGTGCCAGCACCCCGGGACAGACGTACGAGCAGTACTTC. Protein sequence: CASTPGQTYEQYF. The chain uses TRBV6-5 and TRBJ2-7, with TRBD1 identical over 7 bases. The CDR3 has 13 residues. CDR1 MNHEY and CDR2 SVGAGI come from the germline V gene. The ends lost 7 bases at V and 4 bases at J; junction bases unmatched: 7.

This clone was picked up one time. The CDR3 loop reads CASSPTGYSEKLFF. CDR3 sequence (DNA): TGTGCCAGCAGCCCAACAGGGTATAGTGAAAAACTGTTTTTT. J is TRBJ1-4 and V is TRBV7-9, with D tentatively TRBD1 (6 bases). The germline V and J ends were trimmed by 5 bases and 7 bases, with 14 bases remaining between them. Germline-derived CDR1 and CDR2 are SEHNR and FQNEAQ (reference sequence). This CDR3 has 14 amino acids. Drawing the rest from reference TRBV7-9 and TRBJ1-4, the complete variable domain is DTGVSQNPRHKITKRGQNVTFRCDPISEHNRLYWYRQTLGQGPEFLTYFQNEAQLEKSRLLSDRFSAERPKGSFSTLEIQRTEQGDSAMYLCASSPTGYSEKLFFGSGTQLSVL.

The CDR3 sequence: CASSLSIPGLAGDEQFF. CDR3 bases: TGCGCCAGCAGTCTTTCGATCCCGGGACTAGCGGGAGATGAGCAGTTCTTC. The chain links TRBV5-1 to TRBJ2-1; 14 bases are shared with TRBD2. The junction had 12 bases not matched to a gene; V was cut back by 5 bases and J by 8 bases. Looked up from germline, CDR1 is SGHRS and CDR2 is YFSETQ. The CDR3 consists of 17 residues.

This chain joins TRBV30 and TRBJ2-3; D is unclear. Germline V gives CDR1 GTSNPN, CDR2 SVGIG (reference sequence). The CDR3 is 11 residues long. The germline V and J ends were trimmed by 0 bases and 6 bases, with 4 bases remaining between them. CDR3 in DNA: TGTGCCTGGAGTGTCGGGGATACGCAGTATTTT. Residues: CAWSVGDTQYF.